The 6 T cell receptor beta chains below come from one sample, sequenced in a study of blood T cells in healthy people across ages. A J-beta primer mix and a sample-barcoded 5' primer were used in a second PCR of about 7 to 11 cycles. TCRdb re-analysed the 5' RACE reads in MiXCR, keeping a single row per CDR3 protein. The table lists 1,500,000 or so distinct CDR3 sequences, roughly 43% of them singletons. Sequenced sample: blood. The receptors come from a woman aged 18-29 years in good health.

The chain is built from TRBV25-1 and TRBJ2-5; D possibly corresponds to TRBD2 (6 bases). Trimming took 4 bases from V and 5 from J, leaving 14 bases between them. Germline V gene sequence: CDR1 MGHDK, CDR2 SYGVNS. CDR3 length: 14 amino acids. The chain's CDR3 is CASSVRGRIETQYF. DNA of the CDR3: TGTGCCAGCAGTGTCCGAGGGAGGATTGAGACCCAGTACTTC.

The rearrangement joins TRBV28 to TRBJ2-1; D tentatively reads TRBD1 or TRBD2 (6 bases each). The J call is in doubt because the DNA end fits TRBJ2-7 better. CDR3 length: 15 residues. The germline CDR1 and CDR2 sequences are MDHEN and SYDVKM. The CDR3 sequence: CASSLGGISYNEQYF. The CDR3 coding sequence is TGTGCCAGCAGCCTGGGGGGCATCTCCTACAATGAGCAGTACTTC.

The CDR3 DNA reads as TGTGCCAGCAGCCGGCGATACCCCCTGACGGGGACAGCAGAAGCTTTCTTT. Its protein product is CASSRRYPLTGTAEAFF. The chain carries TRBV3-1 and TRBJ1-1, with 7 bases lining up with TRBD1. J gave up 8 bases and V 4 bases, and 19 bases lay outside the gene matches. This CDR3 contains 17 residues. Germline V gene sequence: CDR1 LGHDT, CDR2 YNNKEL (reference sequence).

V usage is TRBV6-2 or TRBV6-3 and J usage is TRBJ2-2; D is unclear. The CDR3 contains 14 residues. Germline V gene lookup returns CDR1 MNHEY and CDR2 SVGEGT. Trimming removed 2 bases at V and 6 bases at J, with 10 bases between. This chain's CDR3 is CASSYAIGAGELFF. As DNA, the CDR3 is TGTGCCAGCAGTTACGCGATTGGGGCCGGGGAGCTGTTTTTT.

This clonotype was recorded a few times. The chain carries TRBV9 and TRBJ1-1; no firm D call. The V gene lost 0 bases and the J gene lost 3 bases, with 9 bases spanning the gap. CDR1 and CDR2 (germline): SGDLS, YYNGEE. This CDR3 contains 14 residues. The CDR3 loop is CASSVVSLDTEAFF. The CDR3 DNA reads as TGTGCCAGCAGCGTAGTCTCCTTGGACACTGAAGCTTTCTTT.

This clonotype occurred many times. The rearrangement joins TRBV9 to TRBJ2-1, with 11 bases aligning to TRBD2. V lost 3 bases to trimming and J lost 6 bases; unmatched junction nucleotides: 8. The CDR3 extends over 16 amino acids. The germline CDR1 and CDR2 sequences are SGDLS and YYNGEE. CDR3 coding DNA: TGTGCCAGCAGCGCCGCCCGACTAGCGGGATTCAATGAGCAGTTCTTC. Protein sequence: CASSAARLAGFNEQFF.